Detailed here is one T cell receptor beta chain. Its antigen is unknown. Germline CDR1 and CDR2: MDHEN and SYDVKM. The V end was cut by 3 bases, the J end by 2 bases, with 13 bases between. The CDR3 sequence is 16 residues long. Method: immunoSEQ multiplex PCR; TCRdb's copy keeps in-frame clones and lacks some. The sample consists of approximately 89,000 clones, 80% of them appearing once. This entry comes from a study of T cells in localized non-small cell lung cancer. Regarding the study as a whole: The greatest T cell clonality was found in uninvolved adjacent lung (higher than in tumor). Greater T cell density in blood accompanied longer overall survival. Among the top 100 tumor clones, a median about 58 appeared in adjacent lung.

This chain links TRBV28 with TRBJ1-4; possibly TRBD1 for D (5 bases). The source of this sequence is a man aged 35 to 69 with stage II squamous cell lung carcinoma. The sample in question was PBMCs, obtained before any cancer treatment. CDR3 sequence reads: CASSFSGKGTNEKLFF. In DNA form, the CDR3 reads TGTGCCAGCAGTTTCTCCGGGAAGGGGACTAATGAAAAACTGTTTTTT.